Each of the 16 T cell receptor beta chains below was sequenced from the same sample in a study of T-cell memory formation after mild COVID-19. Each CDR3 protein gets one entry after TCRdb re-called the 5' RACE reads with MiXCR. The sample consists of roughly 480,000 distinct CDR3 sequences, around 27% of them appearing once. The sample comprised PBMCs or a T cell subset sorted from them (not recorded which). Source of these receptors: an adult woman who had mild COVID-19 (a few samples of this study predate the infection). Cell type and time point are not known.

The gene calls are TRBV7-9 and TRBJ2-1; 7 bases line up with TRBD2. Germline CDR1 and CDR2: SEHNR and FQNEAQ (reference sequence). The CDR3 has 15 residues. Trimming at V came to 2 bases and at J to 6 bases, leaving 7 bases not matched to a gene. The CDR3 protein is CASSLLAEAGNEQFF. The CDR3 DNA is TGTGCCAGCAGCTTACTAGCGGAAGCGGGCAATGAGCAGTTCTTC.

The V gene is TRBV19, the J gene TRBJ1-5; D is unresolved. This CDR3 is 13 amino acids long. Germline-derived CDR1 and CDR2 are LNHDA and SQIVND (reference sequence). The germline V and J ends were trimmed by 8 bases and 9 bases, with 17 bases remaining between them. The CDR3 spells CASARFGSSPQHF. In nucleotides, the CDR3 is TGTGCCAGTGCACGCTTTGGGTCCTCGCCCCAGCATTTT.

This clonotype was seen more than once but under ten times. This chain's CDR3 is CASSRVWLGPETDTQYF. The CDR3 nucleotides are TGCGCCAGCAGCCGTGTGTGGTTGGGCCCTGAGACAGATACGCAGTATTTT. This chain links TRBV4-3 with TRBJ2-3; D remains ambiguous. Germline-derived CDR1 and CDR2 are LGHNA and YSLEER. Trimming left V 4 bases short and J 3 bases short, with 20 bases between. This CDR3 has 17 amino acids.

This clonotype has a handful of counts. V usage is TRBV29-1 and J usage is TRBJ2-1, with D possibly being TRBD1 (6 bases). CDR1 and CDR2 from the germline V gene are SQVTM and ANQGSEA. V was pared by 6 bases and J by 3 bases, with 18 bases between. There are 15 residues in the CDR3. The CDR3 DNA is TGCAGCGTGAGCCGGGACACCGCTAGCTACAATGAGCAGTTCTTC. Translation: CSVSRDTASYNEQFF.

This clonotype was seen more than once but under ten times. V gene TRBV6-1 combines with J gene TRBJ1-5; a weak D match, TRBD1 (6 bases). The germline V gene has CDR1 MNHNS and CDR2 SASEGT. V was cut by 6 bases and J by 1 base, with 10 bases left in between. The CDR3 covers 14 residues. The CDR3: CASSNRDSNQPQHF. Here the CDR3 DNA reads TGTGCCAGCAGCAACAGGGACAGCAATCAGCCCCAGCATTTT.

This clonotype was observed a handful of times. The DNA for the CDR3 is TGTGCCAGCACCGCGACCAGGGCCGAGCAGTACTTC. Encoded protein: CASTATRAEQYF. This sequence joins TRBV5-6 and TRBJ2-7; D may be TRBD1 (5 bases). The CDR3 runs to 12 residues. Germline values: CDR1 SGHDT, CDR2 YYEEEE. V lost 6 bases and J 6 bases, leaving 13 bases between the germline ends. The whole variable domain, remainder taken from reference TRBV5-6 and TRBJ2-7, is DAGVTQSPTHLIKTRGQQVTLRCSPKSGHDTVSWYQQALGQGPQFIFQYYEEEERQRGNFPDRFSGHQFPNYSSELNVNALLLGDSALYLCASTATRAEQYFGPGTRLTVT.

This clonotype was recorded many times. The chain joins TRBV7-3 to TRBJ2-1, with TRBD1 matching 7 bases. The CDR3 loop spans 18 amino acids. V lost 4 bases to trimming and J lost 5 bases; unmatched junction nucleotides: 17. The germline V gene has CDR1 SGHTA and CDR2 FQGTGA. Written as DNA, the CDR3 is TGTGCCAGCAGCTCCCTCTTATCGGACAGGAAATTTAACAATGAGCAGTTCTTC. Amino acid sequence: CASSSLLSDRKFNNEQFF.

This clonotype was picked up a small number of times. The chain combines TRBV5-1 with TRBJ2-7; D is unresolved. This CDR3 contains 14 residues. Deletions cut 0 bases from V and 3 bases from J, with 10 bases between. Germline V CDR1 and CDR2: SGHRS, YFSETQ. The CDR3 here is CASSLAQENYEQYF. CDR3 nucleotides: TGCGCCAGCAGCTTGGCCCAGGAGAACTACGAGCAGTACTTC.

The chain combines TRBV5-1 with TRBJ2-7, with 8 bases matching TRBD1. This CDR3 spans 15 amino acids. Germline V CDR1 and CDR2: SGHRS, YFSETQ. V lost 1 base and J lost 6; bases outside the gene matches: 9. The CDR3 sequence: CASSLSGTGRPEQYF. The CDR3 bases are TGCGCCAGCAGCTTGTCGGGGACAGGACGTCCCGAGCAGTACTTC.

The chain has TRBV12-3 or TRBV12-4 and TRBJ1-1; 7 positions match TRBD1. Trimming took 6 bases from V and 13 from J; bases not matched to a gene: 11. The CDR3 extends over 12 amino acids. CDR3 DNA: TGTGCCAGCAGCCCCGGGACAGTCTTGTTTTTCTTT. Its protein is CASSPGTVLFFF.

This clonotype was detected a few times. The chain joins TRBV7-2 to TRBJ1-5; 8 bases map to TRBD1. CDR3 size: 14 residues. Germline lookup yields CDR1 SGHTA and CDR2 FQGNSA. V shed 5 bases, J shed 6 bases, and the junction held 6 bases outside the gene matches. The DNA of the CDR3 is TGTGCCAGCAGCCCCCGACAGGGGTCTCAGCCCCAGCATTTT. Its translation is CASSPRQGSQPQHF.

This clonotype was detected a few times. The chain combines TRBV30 with TRBJ2-2, with D uncertain. The germline V gene encodes CDR1 GTSNPN and CDR2 SVGIG (reference sequence). There are 13 residues in the CDR3. The V end was cut by 0 bases, the J end by 0 bases, with 2 bases between. In DNA, the CDR3 is TGTGCCTGGAGTGTAGCGAACACCGGGGAGCTGTTTTTT. Translation gives CAWSVANTGELFF.

The CDR3 protein is CASSLTSPPDQPQHF. The CDR3 DNA reads as TGTGCCAGCAGTTTGACCTCACCGCCGGATCAGCCCCAGCATTTT. This rearrangement joins TRBV12-3 or TRBV12-4 to TRBJ1-5; D not resolved. This CDR3 is built from 15 residues. Trimming cost V 3 bases and J 5 bases, with 14 bases left between them.

There are a few counts of this clonotype. This chain joins TRBV5-1 and TRBJ2-1; 10 bases line up with TRBD1. Germline assignment: CDR1 SGHRS and CDR2 YFSETQ. J lost 6 bases, V lost 3 bases, and 9 bases had no gene match. CDR3 size: 16 residues. In DNA form, the CDR3 reads TGCGCCAGCAGCTCACAACGACAGGGGGCGGTCAATGAGCAGTTCTTC. Amino acid sequence: CASSSQRQGAVNEQFF.

Only a few counts were recorded for this clonotype. This chain links TRBV9 with TRBJ2-1; D is unclear. Germline V gene sequence: CDR1 SGDLS, CDR2 YYNGEE. V gave up 1 base and J gave up 0 bases, with 8 bases separating them. CDR3 length equals 15 residues. This CDR3 reads CASSVSGPSYNEQFF. The CDR3 DNA follows: TGTGCCAGCAGCGTATCCGGGCCCTCCTACAATGAGCAGTTCTTC.

This clonotype was counted only a few times. This chain connects TRBV19 to TRBJ2-1; D uncertain. Trimming took 8 bases from V and 4 from J, leaving 18 bases between them. The CDR3 is made up of 15 amino acids. CDR1 LNHDA and CDR2 SQIVND come from the germline V gene (reference sequence). The CDR3 nucleotides are TGTGCCAGTCGCGTAGTAGGGTTGGGTTACAATGAGCAGTTCTTC. Amino acids: CASRVVGLGYNEQFF.